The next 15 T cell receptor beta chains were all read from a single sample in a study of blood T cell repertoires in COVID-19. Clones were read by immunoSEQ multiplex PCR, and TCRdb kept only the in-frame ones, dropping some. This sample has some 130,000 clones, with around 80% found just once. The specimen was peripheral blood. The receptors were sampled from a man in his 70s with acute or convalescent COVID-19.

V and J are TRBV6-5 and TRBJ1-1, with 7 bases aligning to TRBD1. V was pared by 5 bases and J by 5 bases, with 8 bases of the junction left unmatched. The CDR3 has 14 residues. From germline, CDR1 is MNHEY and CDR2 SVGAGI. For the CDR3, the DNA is TGTGCCAGCAGTAGCTACAGGGGTCGTACTGAAGCTTTCTTT. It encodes CASSSYRGRTEAFF.

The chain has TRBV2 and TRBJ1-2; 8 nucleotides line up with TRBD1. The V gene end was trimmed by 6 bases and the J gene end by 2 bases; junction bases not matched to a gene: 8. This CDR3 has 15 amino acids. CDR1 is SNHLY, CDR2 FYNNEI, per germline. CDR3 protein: CASSLDRGQNYGYTF. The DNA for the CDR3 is TGTGCCAGCAGCCTCGACAGGGGCCAAAACTATGGCTACACCTTC.

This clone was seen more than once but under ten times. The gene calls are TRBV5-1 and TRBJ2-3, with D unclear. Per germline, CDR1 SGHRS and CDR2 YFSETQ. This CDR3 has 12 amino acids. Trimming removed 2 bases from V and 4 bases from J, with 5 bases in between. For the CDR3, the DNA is TGCGCCAGCAGCTTCGCAGCAGATACGCAGTATTTT. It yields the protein CASSFAADTQYF. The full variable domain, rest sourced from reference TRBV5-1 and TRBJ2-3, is KAGVTQTPRYLIKTRGQQVTLSCSPISGHRSVSWYQQTPGQGLQFLFEYFSETQRNKGNFPGRFSGRQFSNSRSEMNVSTLELGDSALYLCASSFAADTQYFGPGTRLTVL.

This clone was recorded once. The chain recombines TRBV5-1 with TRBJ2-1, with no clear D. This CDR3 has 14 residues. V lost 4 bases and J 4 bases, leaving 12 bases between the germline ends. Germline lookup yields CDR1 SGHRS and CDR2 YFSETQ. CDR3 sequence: CASSAAQWYNEQFF. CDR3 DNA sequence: TGCGCCAGCAGCGCGGCCCAGTGGTACAATGAGCAGTTCTTC.

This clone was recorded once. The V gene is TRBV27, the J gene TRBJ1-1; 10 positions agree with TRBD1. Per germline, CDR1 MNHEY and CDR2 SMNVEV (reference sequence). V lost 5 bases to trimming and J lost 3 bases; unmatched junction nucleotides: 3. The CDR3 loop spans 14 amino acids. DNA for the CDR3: TGTGCCAGCAGTAGAGACAGGGGGCACACTGAAGCTTTCTTT. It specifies CASSRDRGHTEAFF.

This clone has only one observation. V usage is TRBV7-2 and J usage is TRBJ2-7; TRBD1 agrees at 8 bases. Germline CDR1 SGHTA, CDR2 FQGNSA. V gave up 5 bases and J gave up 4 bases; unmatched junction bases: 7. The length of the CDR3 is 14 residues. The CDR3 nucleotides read TGTGCCAGCAGCACCTCAGGGGGCGGTTACGAGCAGTACTTC. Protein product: CASSTSGGGYEQYF.

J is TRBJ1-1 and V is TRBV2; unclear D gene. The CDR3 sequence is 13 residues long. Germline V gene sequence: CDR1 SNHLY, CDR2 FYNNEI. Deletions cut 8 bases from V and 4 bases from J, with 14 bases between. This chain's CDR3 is CASGPDGPTEAFF. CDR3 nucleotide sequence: TGTGCCAGCGGTCCAGATGGCCCCACTGAAGCTTTCTTT.

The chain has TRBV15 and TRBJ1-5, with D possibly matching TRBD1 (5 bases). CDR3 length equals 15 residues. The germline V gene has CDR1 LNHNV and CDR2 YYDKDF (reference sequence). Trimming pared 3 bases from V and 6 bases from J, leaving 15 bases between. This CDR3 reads CATSSSPGGIQPQHF. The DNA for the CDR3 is TGTGCCACCAGCAGCTCTCCGGGGGGGATTCAGCCCCAGCATTTT.

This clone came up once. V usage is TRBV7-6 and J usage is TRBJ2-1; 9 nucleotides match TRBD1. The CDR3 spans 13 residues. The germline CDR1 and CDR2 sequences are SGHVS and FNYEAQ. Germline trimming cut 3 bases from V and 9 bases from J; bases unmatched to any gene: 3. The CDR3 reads CASSLTGGREQFF. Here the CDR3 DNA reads TGTGCCAGCAGCTTGACAGGGGGTCGTGAGCAGTTCTTC.

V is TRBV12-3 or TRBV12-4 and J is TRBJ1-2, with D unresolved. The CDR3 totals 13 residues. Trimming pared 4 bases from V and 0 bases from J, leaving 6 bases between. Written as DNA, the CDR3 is TGTGCCAGCAGTTCCGGGGCTAACTATGGCTACACCTTC. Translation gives CASSSGANYGYTF.

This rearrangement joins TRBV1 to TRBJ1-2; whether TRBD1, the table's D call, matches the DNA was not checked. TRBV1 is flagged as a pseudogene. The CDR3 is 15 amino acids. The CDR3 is CTSSYRETGTYGYTF. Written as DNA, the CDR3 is TGCACCAGCAGTTACCGAGAGACAGGGACCTATGGCTACACCTTC.

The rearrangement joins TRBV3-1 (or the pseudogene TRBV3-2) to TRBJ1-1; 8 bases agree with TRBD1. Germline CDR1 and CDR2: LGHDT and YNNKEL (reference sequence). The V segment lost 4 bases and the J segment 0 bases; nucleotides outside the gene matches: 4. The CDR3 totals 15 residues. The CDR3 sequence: CASSRPGQVNTEAFF. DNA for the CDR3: TGTGCCAGCAGCCGGCCGGGACAGGTGAACACTGAAGCTTTCTTT.

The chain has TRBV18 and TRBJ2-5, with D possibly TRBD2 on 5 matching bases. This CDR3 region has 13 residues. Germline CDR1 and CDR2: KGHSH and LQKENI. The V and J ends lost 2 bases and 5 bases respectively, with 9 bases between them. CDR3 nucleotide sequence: TGTGCCAGCTCACCAGGGAGTGTCGAGACCCAGTACTTC. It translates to CASSPGSVETQYF.

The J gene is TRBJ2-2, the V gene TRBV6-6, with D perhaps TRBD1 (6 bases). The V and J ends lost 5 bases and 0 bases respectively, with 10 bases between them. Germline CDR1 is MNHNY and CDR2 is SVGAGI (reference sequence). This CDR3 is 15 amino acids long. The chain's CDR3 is CASSRTVSNTGELFF. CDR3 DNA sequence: TGTGCCAGCAGTCGGACAGTTTCGAACACCGGGGAGCTGTTTTTT.

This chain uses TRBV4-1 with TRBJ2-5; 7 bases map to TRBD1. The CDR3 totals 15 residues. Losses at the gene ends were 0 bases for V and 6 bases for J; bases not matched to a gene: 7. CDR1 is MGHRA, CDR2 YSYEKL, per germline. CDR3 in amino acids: CASSQDWQGVKTQYF. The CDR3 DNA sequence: TGCGCCAGCAGCCAAGATTGGCAGGGGGTAAAGACCCAGTACTTC.